This TCR beta chain is from a study of T cell repertoires in cytomegalovirus infection. The V end was cut by 7 bases, the J end by 11 bases, with 15 bases between. The CDR3 consists of 12 residues. Germline V gene lookup returns CDR1 SNHLY and CDR2 FYNNEI. Concerning this clonotype itself: Antigen: not known.

Study outcomes and limitations: HLA-C-restricted CMV-specific TCR beta clonotypes prevailed in the ex vivo response.

TCRdb itself ran the reads through MiXCR, one entry per CDR3 protein. The repertoire holds 600,000 to 800,000 distinct CDR3 sequences, with roughly a quarter as singletons. The sequence derives from a human donor in good health (CMV status not recorded). Some clones in this sample may be carry-over from other donors' samples. The specimen sequenced was CD8+ T cells from PBMCs. The chain joins TRBV2 to TRBJ2-4; possibly TRBD1 or TRBD2 for D (5 bases each). The CDR3 region is CASIGDEYVQYF. CDR3 DNA: TGTGCCAGCATAGGGGACGAGTACGTTCAGTACTTC.